This T cell receptor beta chain comes out of a study of identical twins. Germline V gives CDR1 ENHRY, CDR2 SYGVKD. The ends lost 9 bases at V and 0 bases at J; junction bases unmatched: 5. The CDR3 is 14 residues long. TCRdb re-called the 5' RACE reads through MiXCR, storing one row per CDR3 protein. The sample has around 490,000 distinct CDR3 sequences, around 15% seen once. The sample was also linked to a second study, of yellow fever vaccine responses in identical twins.

Sequencing input: CD4+ T cells sorted from blood. The chain links TRBV10-3 to TRBJ2-3, with 8 bases matching TRBD2. This TCR was sampled from a woman younger than 35 in good health. The CDR3 is CAISRGVSTDTQYF. CDR3 sequence (DNA): TGTGCCATTTCGCGGGGGGTGAGCACAGATACGCAGTATTTT.